This entry features one TCR beta chain sequence. Its target is not known. The data were obtained in a study of shared clonotypes between healthy human individuals. The wider study: CD8 memory received one plate per donor, CD8 naive two, CD4 memory three and CD4 naive three.

The CDR3 totals 17 residues. The germline gives CDR1 MNHEY, CDR2 SMNVEV (reference sequence). Deletions cut 1 base from V and 3 bases from J, with 16 bases between. Subsets obtained from CD4+ cells comprised CD45RA+ naive and CD45RA-negative memory cells. Study results and caveats: Only a few donors were included, so the genetic and exposure-history diversity represented was limited.

Each sorted subset replicate got 200 ng genomic DNA, roughly 30,000 genomes. Here immunoSEQ multiplex PCR was the method, and the copy in TCRdb shows in-frame clones only, minus some. Of roughly 1,000,000 clones in the sample, approximately 80% were seen once. The genes are TRBV27 and TRBJ1-5, with TRBD1 as a possible D gene (6 bases). The sample consisted of memory CD4+ T cells from PBMCs. Subset denoted: CD45RA-negative fraction. The clonotype comes from a man aged 18 to 35 in good health. Some clones in this sample may be carry-over from other donors' samples. For the CDR3, the DNA is TGTGCCAGCAGTTTATACGGACAGACTTTTATCAATCAGCCCCAGCATTTT. Its protein product is CASSLYGQTFINQPQHF.